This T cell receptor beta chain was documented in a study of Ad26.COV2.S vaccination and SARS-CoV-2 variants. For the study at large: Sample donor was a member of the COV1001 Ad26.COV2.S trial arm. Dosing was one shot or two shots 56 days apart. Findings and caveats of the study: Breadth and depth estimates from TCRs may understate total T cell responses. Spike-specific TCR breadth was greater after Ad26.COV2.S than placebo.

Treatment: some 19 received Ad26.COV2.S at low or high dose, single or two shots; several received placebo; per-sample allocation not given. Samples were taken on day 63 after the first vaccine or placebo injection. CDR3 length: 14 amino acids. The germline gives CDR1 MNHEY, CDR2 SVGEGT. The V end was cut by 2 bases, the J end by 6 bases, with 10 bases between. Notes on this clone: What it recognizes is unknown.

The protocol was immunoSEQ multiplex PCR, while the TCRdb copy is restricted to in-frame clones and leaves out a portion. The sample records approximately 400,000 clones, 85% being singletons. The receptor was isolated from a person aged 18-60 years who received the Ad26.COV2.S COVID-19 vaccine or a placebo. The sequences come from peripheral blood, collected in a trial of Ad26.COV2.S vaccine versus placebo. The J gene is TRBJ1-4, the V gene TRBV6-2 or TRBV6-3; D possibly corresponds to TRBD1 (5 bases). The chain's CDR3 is CASSYVGRDEKLFF. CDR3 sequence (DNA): TGTGCCAGCAGTTACGTGGGACGAGATGAAAAACTGTTTTTT.